The 21 T cell receptor beta chains listed next were all sequenced from one sample in a study of blood T cell repertoires in COVID-19 (dated by TCRdb to about 2020). Library preparation used the immunoSEQ multiplex PCR assay. Held by TCRdb, this immuneACCESS table contains in-frame sequences only and omits some clones. Under half of the omission traces to an unresolved V gene where checked; the cause of the rest is unknown. The table for this sample lists 250,000 or so clones; more than 75% of them were counted only once. Clones ranked in the top ten supply approximately 10% of the sample. The sequenced material came from peripheral blood. The receptors derive from a man aged 35-49 years with active or convalescent COVID-19.

The V and J genes are TRBV19 and TRBJ2-2, with D possibly TRBD1 on 6 matching bases. The CDR3 spans 16 residues. From germline, CDR1 is LNHDA and CDR2 SQIVND (reference sequence). The V gene lost 7 bases and the J gene lost 6 bases, with 21 bases spanning the gap. The CDR3 DNA is TGTGCCAGTACCCAAGGGGGACAACTCGTACCCGGGGAGCTGTTTTTT. This sequence encodes CASTQGGQLVPGELFF.

The chain recombines TRBV24-1 with TRBJ1-1; 9 nucleotides line up with TRBD1. The CDR3 is 16 residues long. Per germline, CDR1 KGHDR and CDR2 SFDVKD. The V gene end was trimmed by 4 bases and the J gene end by 4 bases; junction bases not matched to a gene: 9. In DNA form, the CDR3 reads TGTGCCACCAGTGAGACCGGGACAGGGAGGTTCACTGAAGCTTTCTTT. Protein sequence: CATSETGTGRFTEAFF.

The chain couples TRBV27 to TRBJ1-1; D is perhaps TRBD1 (6 bases). The V end lost 5 bases, the J end lost 3 bases, and 16 bases lay between the germline ends. Per germline, CDR1 MNHEY and CDR2 SMNVEV (reference sequence). This CDR3 is built from 15 residues. The chain's CDR3 is CASSPWGREDTEAFF. The CDR3 coding sequence is TGTGCCAGCAGTCCATGGGGGCGCGAGGACACTGAAGCTTTCTTT.

The chain combines TRBV5-1 with TRBJ2-2, with D possibly being TRBD1 (6 bases). Per germline, CDR1 SGHRS and CDR2 YFSETQ. This CDR3 has 15 amino acids. The V and J ends lost 0 bases and 6 bases respectively, with 12 bases between them. This chain's CDR3 is CASSLEPGVAGELFF. CDR3 in DNA: TGCGCCAGCAGCTTGGAGCCAGGGGTGGCCGGGGAGCTGTTTTTT.

The chain uses TRBV10-3 and TRBJ1-5, with a weak D call TRBD1 (5 bases). Germline V gives CDR1 ENHRY, CDR2 SYGVKD. Trimming stripped 0 bases from V and 7 bases from J, with 10 bases between. The CDR3 contains 14 residues. Here the CDR3 reads CAISESKGVQPQHF. CDR3 DNA sequence: TGTGCCATCAGTGAGTCTAAAGGGGTACAGCCCCAGCATTTT.

J is TRBJ2-7 and V is TRBV19; possible D gene TRBD1, 6 bases. Trimming took off 10 bases at V and 0 bases at J, with 25 bases between the two ends. Germline V gene data show CDR1 as LNHDA and CDR2 as SQIVND (reference sequence). The CDR3 extends over 17 amino acids. The CDR3 protein is CATCEQGWSWCSYEQYF. The CDR3 nucleotides are TGTGCCACCTGCGAACAGGGATGGAGTTGGTGCTCCTACGAGCAGTACTTC.

This rearrangement joins TRBV9 to TRBJ2-3, with 7 positions matching TRBD1. V lost 2 bases and J lost 2; bases outside the gene matches: 8. Germline CDR1 and CDR2: SGDLS and YYNGEE. This CDR3 contains 16 residues. This chain's CDR3 is CASSVGQDTSTDTQYF. The CDR3 DNA reads as TGTGCCAGCAGCGTCGGACAGGACACTTCCACAGATACGCAGTATTTT.

The rearrangement links TRBV29-1 to TRBJ1-2; 7 nucleotides line up with TRBD1. V lost 4 bases, J lost 0 bases, and 11 bases stayed unmatched. CDR3 length: 16 residues. CDR1 is SQVTM and CDR2 is ANQGSEA in the germline V gene. DNA for the CDR3: TGCAGCGTTGGCGGCCGGGACAGTACTTCTAACTATGGCTACACCTTC. Translating gives CSVGGRDSTSNYGYTF.

J is TRBJ1-3 and V is TRBV5-6; D ambiguous. Germline lookup yields CDR1 SGHDT and CDR2 YYEEEE. The CDR3 length is 15 residues. The germline V and J ends were trimmed by 1 base and 0 bases, with 8 bases remaining between them. The CDR3, as DNA: TGTGCCAGCAGCTTGAATGCGGTCTCTGGAAACACCATATATTTT. As protein: CASSLNAVSGNTIYF.

V and J are TRBV11-3 and TRBJ1-3; the D gene is possibly TRBD1 (5 bases). V dropped 4 bases and J dropped 8 bases, with 18 bases sitting between them. This CDR3 comprises 15 residues. In germline, CDR1 is SGHNT, CDR2 YENEEA. This chain's CDR3 is CASSSPREPGDTIYF. In DNA form, the CDR3 reads TGTGCCAGCAGCTCACCCAGGGAACCAGGCGACACCATATATTTT.

CDR3 residues: CASSEALRIGALSYGYTF. The CDR3 coding sequence is TGTGCCAGCAGTGAAGCGCTTCGGATTGGGGCCTTGTCCTATGGCTACACCTTC. The rearrangement links TRBV6-1 to TRBJ1-2, with a possible D match to TRBD1 (5 bases). Deletions cut 0 bases from V and 4 bases from J, with 21 bases between. The CDR3 has 18 residues. Germline V gene data show CDR1 as MNHNS and CDR2 as SASEGT.

The rearrangement links TRBV11-2 to TRBJ1-2; TRBD1 aligns across 7 bases. The CDR3 runs to 14 residues. The germline V gene encodes CDR1 SGHAT and CDR2 FQNNGV. Unmatched junction bases numbered 11, after V lost 0 bases and J lost 13 bases. CDR3 in amino acids: CASSLDPGQRVTTF. The CDR3 region has the DNA TGTGCCAGCAGCTTAGATCCGGGACAGCGAGTTACCACCTTC.

The V and J genes are TRBV18 and TRBJ1-4; 7 bases match TRBD1. Germline lookup yields CDR1 KGHSH and CDR2 LQKENI. The CDR3 is 16 amino acids. Trimming cost V 3 bases and J 2 bases; bases outside gene matches: 6. The CDR3 reads CASSPGQLATNEKLFF. Written as DNA, the CDR3 is TGTGCCAGCTCACCGGGACAGCTTGCGACTAATGAAAAACTGTTTTTT.

The chain uses TRBV9 and TRBJ2-3, with 12 bases lining up with TRBD2. The germline CDR1 and CDR2 sequences are SGDLS and YYNGEE. There are 18 residues in the CDR3. V shed 3 bases and J 1 base; nucleotides not matched to a gene: 9. CDR3 coding DNA: TGTGCCAGCAGCGCAGCGGCTAGCGGGGGGGTGGGCACAGATACGCAGTATTTT. Its translation: CASSAAASGGVGTDTQYF. Full variable domain (remainder filled in from reference TRBV9 and TRBJ2-3): DSGVTQTPKHLITATGQRVTLRCSPRSGDLSVYWYQQSLDQGLQFLIQYYNGEERAKGNILERFSAQQFPDLHSELNLSSLELGDSALYFCASSAAASGGVGTDTQYFGPGTRLTVL.

The chain links TRBV3-1 (or the pseudogene TRBV3-2) to TRBJ2-3, with 8 bases identical to TRBD2. Germline CDR1 and CDR2: LGHDT and YNNKEL (reference sequence). V shed 4 bases and J 10 bases; nucleotides not matched to a gene: 13. CDR3 size: 15 residues. CDR3 coding DNA: TGTGCCAGCAGCCCACCTGTAGCGGGAAAGGCGGCGCAGTATTTT. As protein: CASSPPVAGKAAQYF.

The V gene is TRBV30, the J gene TRBJ2-7; possibly TRBD2 for D (7 bases). The ends were cut back, 2 bases at V and 3 bases at J, with 14 bases in the middle. CDR3 size: 14 residues. Germline values: CDR1 GTSNPN, CDR2 SVGIG (reference sequence). For the CDR3, the DNA is TGTGCCTGGAGTAGGGGGGGTAGCGGCTACGAGCAGTACTTC. This gives the protein CAWSRGGSGYEQYF. Variable domain in full (rest from reference TRBV30 and TRBJ2-7): SQTIHQWPATLVQPVGSPLSLECTVEGTSNPNLYWYRQAAGRGLQLLFYSVGIGQISSEVPQNLSASRPQDRQFILSSKKLLLSDSGFYLCAWSRGGSGYEQYFGPGTRLTVT.

The chain joins TRBV27 to TRBJ1-5; possibly TRBD1 for D (6 bases). Between the trimmed V and J ends, which lost 9 bases and 2 bases, there was a span of 26 bases. This CDR3 is 18 amino acids long. CDR1 and CDR2 (germline): MNHEY, SMNVEV (reference sequence). The CDR3 here is CASPRGGGAKMGNQPQHF. CDR3 DNA: TGTGCCAGTCCCAGGGGCGGGGGGGCGAAGATGGGCAATCAGCCCCAGCATTTT.

The chain couples TRBV19 to TRBJ1-6; 9 nucleotides match TRBD1. Germline trimming cut 6 bases from V and 8 bases from J; bases unmatched to any gene: 2. Germline V gene sequence: CDR1 LNHDA, CDR2 SQIVND (reference sequence). The CDR3 extends over 13 amino acids. CDR3 residues: CASRDRGDSPLHF. The DNA of the CDR3 is TGTGCCAGTAGAGACAGGGGGGATTCACCCCTCCACTTT.

The V call is TRBV4-1, the J call TRBJ1-3; no firm D call. Trimming removed 8 bases at V and 1 base at J, with 18 bases between. The CDR3 contains 16 residues. Looked up from germline, CDR1 is MGHRA and CDR2 is YSYEKL. The CDR3 DNA reads TGCGCCAGCCGGCAGAGGGAATTATTTTCTGGAAACACCATATATTTT. Its translation is CASRQRELFSGNTIYF.

This clone has more than one count but fewer than ten. The genes are TRBV6-1 and TRBJ1-1; D may be TRBD1 (6 bases). From germline, CDR1 is MNHNS and CDR2 SASEGT. The CDR3 contains 18 residues. Trimming removed 4 bases at V and 0 bases at J, with 21 bases between. CDR3 loop: CASSAISGHAAMNTEAFF. In DNA form, the CDR3 reads TGTGCCAGCAGTGCCATCTCGGGACATGCAGCAATGAACACTGAAGCTTTCTTT.

The count of this clone is one. The chain carries TRBV28 and TRBJ1-2, with 8 bases that match TRBD1. V shed 5 bases and J 4 bases; nucleotides not matched to a gene: 6. This CDR3 is 14 amino acids long. Per the germline V gene, CDR1 is MDHEN and CDR2 is SYDVKM. CDR3 in DNA: TGTGCCAGCAGTCTCCAGGGGGCGATCTATGGCTACACCTTC. Residues: CASSLQGAIYGYTF.